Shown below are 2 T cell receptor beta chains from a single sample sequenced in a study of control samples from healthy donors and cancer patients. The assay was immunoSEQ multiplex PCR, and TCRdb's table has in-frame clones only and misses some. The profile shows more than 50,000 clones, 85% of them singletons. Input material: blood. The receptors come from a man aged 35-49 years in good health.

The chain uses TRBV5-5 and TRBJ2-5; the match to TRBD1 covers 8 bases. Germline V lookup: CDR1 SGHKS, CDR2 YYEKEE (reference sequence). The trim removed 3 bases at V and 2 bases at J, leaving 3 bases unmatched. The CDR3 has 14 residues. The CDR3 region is CASSSGTGQETQYF. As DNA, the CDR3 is TGTGCCAGCAGCTCCGGGACAGGTCAAGAGACCCAGTACTTC.

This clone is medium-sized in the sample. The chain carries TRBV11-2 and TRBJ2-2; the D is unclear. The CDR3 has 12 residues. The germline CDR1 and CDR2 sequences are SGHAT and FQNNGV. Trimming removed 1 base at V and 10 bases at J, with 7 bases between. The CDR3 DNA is TGTGCCAGCAGCTTAGGAGGAGAGGAGCTGTTTTTT. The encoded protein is CASSLGGEELFF.